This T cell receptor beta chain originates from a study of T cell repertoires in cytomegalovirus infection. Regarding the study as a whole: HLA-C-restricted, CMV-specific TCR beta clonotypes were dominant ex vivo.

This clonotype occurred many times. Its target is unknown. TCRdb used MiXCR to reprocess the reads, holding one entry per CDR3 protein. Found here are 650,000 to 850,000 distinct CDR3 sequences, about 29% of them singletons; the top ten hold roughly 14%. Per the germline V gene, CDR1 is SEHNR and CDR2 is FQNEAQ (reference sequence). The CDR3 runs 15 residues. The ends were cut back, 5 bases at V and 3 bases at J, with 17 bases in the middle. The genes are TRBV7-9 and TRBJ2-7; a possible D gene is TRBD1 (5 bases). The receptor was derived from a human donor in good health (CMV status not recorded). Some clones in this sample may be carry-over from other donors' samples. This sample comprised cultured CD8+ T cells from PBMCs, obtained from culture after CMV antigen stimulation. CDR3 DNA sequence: TGTGCCAGCAGCCCCCCCGGTGGGGCCGTCTACGAGCAGTACTTC. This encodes CASSPPGGAVYEQYF.